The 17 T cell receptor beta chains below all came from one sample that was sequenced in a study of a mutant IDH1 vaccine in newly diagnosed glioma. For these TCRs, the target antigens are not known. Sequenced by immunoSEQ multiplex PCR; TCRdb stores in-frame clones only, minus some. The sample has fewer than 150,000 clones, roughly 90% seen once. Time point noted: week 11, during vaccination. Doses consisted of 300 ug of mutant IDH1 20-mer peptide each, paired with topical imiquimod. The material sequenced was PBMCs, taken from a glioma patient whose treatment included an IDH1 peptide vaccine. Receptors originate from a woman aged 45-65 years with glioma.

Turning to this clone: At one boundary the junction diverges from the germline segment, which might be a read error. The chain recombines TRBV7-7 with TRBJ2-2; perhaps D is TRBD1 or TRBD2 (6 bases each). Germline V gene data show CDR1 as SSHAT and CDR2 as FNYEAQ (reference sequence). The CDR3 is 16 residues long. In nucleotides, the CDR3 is TGTGCTAGCAGCTTAGGGGGGAACCCGAACACCGGGGAGCTGTTTTTT. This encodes CASSLGGNPNTGELFF.

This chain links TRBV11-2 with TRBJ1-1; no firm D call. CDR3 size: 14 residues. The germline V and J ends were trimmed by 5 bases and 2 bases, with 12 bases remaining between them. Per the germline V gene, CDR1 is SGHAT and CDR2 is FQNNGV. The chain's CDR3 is CASSVSLGNTEAFF. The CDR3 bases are TGTGCCAGCAGCGTTAGTTTGGGCAACACTGAAGCTTTCTTT.

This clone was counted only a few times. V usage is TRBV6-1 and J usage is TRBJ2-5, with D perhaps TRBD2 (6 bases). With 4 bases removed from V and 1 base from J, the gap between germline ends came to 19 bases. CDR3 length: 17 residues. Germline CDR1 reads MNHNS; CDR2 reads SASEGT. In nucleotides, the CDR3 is TGTGCCAGCAGTGGGGGGTCGGTAGCGGAGCGCCAAGAGACCCAGTACTTC. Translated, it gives CASSGGSVAERQETQYF.

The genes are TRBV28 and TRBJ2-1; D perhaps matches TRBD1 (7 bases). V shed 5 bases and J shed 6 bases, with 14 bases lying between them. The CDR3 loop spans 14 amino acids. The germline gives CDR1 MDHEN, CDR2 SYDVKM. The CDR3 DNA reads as TGTGCCAGCAGTGCGGGACAGAGCGTCAATGAGCAGTTCTTC. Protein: CASSAGQSVNEQFF.

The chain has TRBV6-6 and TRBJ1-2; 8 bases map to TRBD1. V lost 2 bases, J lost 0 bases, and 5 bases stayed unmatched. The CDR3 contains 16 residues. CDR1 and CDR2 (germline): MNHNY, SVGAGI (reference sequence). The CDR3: CASSYTGQGPNYGYTF. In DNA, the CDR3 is TGTGCCAGCAGTTACACCGGACAGGGCCCTAACTATGGCTACACCTTC.

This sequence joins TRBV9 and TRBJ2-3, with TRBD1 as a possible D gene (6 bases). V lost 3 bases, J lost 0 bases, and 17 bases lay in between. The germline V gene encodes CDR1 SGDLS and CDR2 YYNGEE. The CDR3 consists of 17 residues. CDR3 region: CASSEQQGLSSTDTQYF. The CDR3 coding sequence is TGTGCCAGCAGCGAACAGCAGGGGCTTTCCAGCACAGATACGCAGTATTTT. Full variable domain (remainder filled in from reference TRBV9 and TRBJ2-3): DSGVTQTPKHLITATGQRVTLRCSPRSGDLSVYWYQQSLDQGLQFLIQYYNGEERAKGNILERFSAQQFPDLHSELNLSSLELGDSALYFCASSEQQGLSSTDTQYFGPGTRLTVL.

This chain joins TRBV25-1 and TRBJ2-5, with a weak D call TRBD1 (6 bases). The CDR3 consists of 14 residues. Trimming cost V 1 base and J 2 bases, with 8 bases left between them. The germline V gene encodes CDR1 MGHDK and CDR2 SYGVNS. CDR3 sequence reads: CASSEWTEQETQYF. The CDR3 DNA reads TGTGCCAGCAGTGAATGGACAGAGCAAGAGACCCAGTACTTC.

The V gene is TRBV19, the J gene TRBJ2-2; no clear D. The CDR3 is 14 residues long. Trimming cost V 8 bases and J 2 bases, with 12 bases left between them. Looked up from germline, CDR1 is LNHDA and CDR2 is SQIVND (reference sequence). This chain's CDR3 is CASSTMINTGELFF. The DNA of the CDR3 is TGTGCCAGTTCGACAATGATAAACACCGGGGAGCTGTTTTTT.

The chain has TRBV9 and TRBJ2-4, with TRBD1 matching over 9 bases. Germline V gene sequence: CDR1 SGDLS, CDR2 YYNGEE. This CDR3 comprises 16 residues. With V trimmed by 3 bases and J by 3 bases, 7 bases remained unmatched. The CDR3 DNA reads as TGTGCCAGCAGCGGTGGGACAGGGCCTGGCAAAAACATTCAGTACTTC. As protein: CASSGGTGPGKNIQYF.

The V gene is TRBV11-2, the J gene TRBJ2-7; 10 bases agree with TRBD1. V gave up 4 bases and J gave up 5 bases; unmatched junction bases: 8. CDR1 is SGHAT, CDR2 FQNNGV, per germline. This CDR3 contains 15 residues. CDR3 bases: TGTGCCAGCAGCTCGGGACAGGGGAGGATAAACGAGCAGTACTTC. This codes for CASSSGQGRINEQYF. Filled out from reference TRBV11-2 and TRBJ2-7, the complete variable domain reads EAGVAQSPRYKIIEKRQSVAFWCNPISGHATLYWYQQILGQGPKLLIQFQNNGVVDDSQLPKDRFSAERLKGVDSTLKIQPAKLEDSAVYLCASSSGQGRINEQYFGPGTRLTVT.

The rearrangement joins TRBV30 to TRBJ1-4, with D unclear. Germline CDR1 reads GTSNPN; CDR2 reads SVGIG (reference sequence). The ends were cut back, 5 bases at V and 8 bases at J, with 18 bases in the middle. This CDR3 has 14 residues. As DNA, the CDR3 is TGTGCCTGGGCTACCGGGTCGGAGAGGGAAAAACTGTTTTTT. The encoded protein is CAWATGSEREKLFF. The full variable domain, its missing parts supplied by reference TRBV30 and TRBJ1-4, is SQTIHQWPATLVQPVGSPLSLECTVEGTSNPNLYWYRQAAGRGLQLLFYSVGIGQISSEVPQNLSASRPQDRQFILSSKKLLLSDSGFYLCAWATGSEREKLFFGSGTQLSVL.

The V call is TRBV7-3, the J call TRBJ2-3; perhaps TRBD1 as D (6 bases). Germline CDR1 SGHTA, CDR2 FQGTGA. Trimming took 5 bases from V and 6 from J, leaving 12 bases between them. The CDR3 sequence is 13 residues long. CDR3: CASSQGPRDTQYF. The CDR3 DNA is TGTGCCAGCAGCCAGGGGCCCCGTGATACGCAGTATTTT. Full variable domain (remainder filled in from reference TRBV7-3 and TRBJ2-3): GAGVSQTPSNKVTEKGKYVELRCDPISGHTALYWYRQSLGQGPEFLIYFQGTGAADDSGLPNDRFFAVRPEGSVSTLKIQRTERGDSAVYLCASSQGPRDTQYFGPGTRLTVL.

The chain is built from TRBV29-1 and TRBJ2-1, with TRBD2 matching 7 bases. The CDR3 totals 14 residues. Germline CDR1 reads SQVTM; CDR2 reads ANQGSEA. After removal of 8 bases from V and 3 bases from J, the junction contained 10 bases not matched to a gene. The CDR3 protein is CSSHFGRIYNEQFF. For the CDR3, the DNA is TGCAGCTCCCATTTCGGGAGGATCTACAATGAGCAGTTCTTC.

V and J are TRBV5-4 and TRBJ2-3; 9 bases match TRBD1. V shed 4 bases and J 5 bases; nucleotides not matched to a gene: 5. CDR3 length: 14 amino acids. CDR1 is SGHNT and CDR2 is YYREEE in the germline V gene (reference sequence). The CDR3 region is CASSTGQGQDTQYF. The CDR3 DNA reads TGTGCCAGCAGCACTGGACAGGGGCAAGATACGCAGTATTTT.

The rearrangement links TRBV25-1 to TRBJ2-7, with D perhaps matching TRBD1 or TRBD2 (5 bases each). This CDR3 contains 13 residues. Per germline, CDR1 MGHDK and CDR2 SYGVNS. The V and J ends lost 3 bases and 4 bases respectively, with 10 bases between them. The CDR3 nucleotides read TGTGCCAGCAGTGATGGGTGGGGGTACGAGCAGTACTTC. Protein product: CASSDGWGYEQYF.

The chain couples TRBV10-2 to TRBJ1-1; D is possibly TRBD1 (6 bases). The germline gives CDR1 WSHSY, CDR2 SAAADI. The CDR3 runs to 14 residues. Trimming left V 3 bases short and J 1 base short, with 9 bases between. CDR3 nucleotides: TGCGCCAGCAGTGATTCCAGGGGGAACACTGAAGCTTTCTTT. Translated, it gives CASSDSRGNTEAFF.

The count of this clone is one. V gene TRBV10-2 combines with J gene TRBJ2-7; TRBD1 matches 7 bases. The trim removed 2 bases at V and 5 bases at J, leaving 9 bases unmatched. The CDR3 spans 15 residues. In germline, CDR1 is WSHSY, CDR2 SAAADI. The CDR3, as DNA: TGCGCCAGCAGTGAGCCTTCGACAGGGAAGGACGAGCAGTACTTC. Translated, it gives CASSEPSTGKDEQYF.